This TCR beta chain was sequenced during a study of shared clonotypes between healthy human individuals. Study-wide context: Each donor had three CD4 naive, three CD4 memory, two CD8 naive and one CD8 memory plate.

The naive CD8 subset, CD45RO-negative cells positively selected for CCR7, excluded terminally differentiated effector memory CD45RA+ cells. Germline CDR1 reads ENHRY; CDR2 reads SYGVKD. V was pared by 5 bases and J by 4 bases, with 18 bases between. This CDR3 is 15 amino acids long. For sorted subsets, about 190 ng DNA per replicate equaled around 30,000 T cell genomes. Method: immunoSEQ multiplex PCR; TCRdb's copy keeps in-frame clones and lacks some. The table lists hundreds of thousands of clones, approximately 96% of them singletons, with around 0.12% in the top ten. Whole-study findings and limits: A generally larger estimated richness was seen in naive subsets than in memory subsets. The naive CD4 repertoires of a few donors were compared, and around 4.9% of clonotypes were shared.

Notes on this clone: What it binds is unknown.

The sequence was collected from a woman in her 30s in good health. The rearrangement joins TRBV10-3 to TRBJ2-7; weak D call: TRBD2 (5 bases). Sequenced sample: naive CD8+ T cells sorted from blood. The CDR3 DNA is TGTGCCATCAGTTCCGGTTTGCGGGCCGCTTACGAGCAGTACTTC. This gives the protein CAISSGLRAAYEQYF.